The TCR beta chain described here comes from a study of shared clonotypes between healthy human individuals. This CDR3 region has 16 residues. The trim removed 0 bases at V and 7 bases at J, leaving 10 bases unmatched. CDR1 is SGDLS and CDR2 is YYNGEE in the germline V gene. Study-wide results and caveats: The generation probabilities recorded for non-shared clonotypes fell below those of clonotypes shared by all four donors. The naive CD4 repertoires of a few donors were compared, and around 5% of clonotypes were shared.

This clone appeared a single time. Its specificity is not known. Every subset had its genomic DNA shared out evenly among several immunoSEQ plates. Assay used: immunoSEQ multiplex PCR; TCRdb lists only in-frame clones, some missing. The sample carries roughly 650,000 clones, around 97% recorded once. The clonotype was recovered from a woman aged 25 to 39 in good health. The sequenced material came from naive CD4+ T cells sorted from blood. As for subset: CD45RA+ positively selected. The V and J genes are TRBV9 and TRBJ1-2; 9 bases align to TRBD1. The CDR3 protein is CASSVVIGQGLSGYTF. CDR3 nucleotides: TGTGCCAGCAGCGTAGTGATTGGACAGGGGCTAAGTGGCTACACCTTC. The full variable domain, its missing parts supplied by reference TRBV9 and TRBJ1-2, is DSGVTQTPKHLITATGQRVTLRCSPRSGDLSVYWYQQSLDQGLQFLIQYYNGEERAKGNILERFSAQQFPDLHSELNLSSLELGDSALYFCASSVVIGQGLSGYTFGSGTRLTVV.